The sequence of this TCR beta chain was determined in a study of a mutant IDH1 vaccine in newly diagnosed glioma. The junction had 12 bases not matched to a gene; V was cut back by 3 bases and J by 3 bases. From germline, CDR1 is SGDLS and CDR2 YYNGEE. This CDR3 has 18 residues. Clones were sequenced by immunoSEQ multiplex PCR, and TCRdb holds only the in-frame ones, with some missing. Of some 51,000 clones in the sample, roughly 73% were seen once. About this clone: Antigen unknown.

Indicated time point: week 5, during vaccination. All doses held 300 ug of mutant IDH1 20-mer peptide, with topical imiquimod. Here the sequenced sample was PBMCs, taken from a glioma patient whose treatment included an IDH1 peptide vaccine. The genes are TRBV9 and TRBJ2-2; 9 nucleotides agree with TRBD2. The receptor's source is a man aged 45-65 years with glioma. The CDR3 DNA follows: TGTGCCAGCAGCGACCCCAAGGCGGGGGGGCGATACACCGGGGAGCTGTTTTTT. This gives the protein CASSDPKAGGRYTGELFF.